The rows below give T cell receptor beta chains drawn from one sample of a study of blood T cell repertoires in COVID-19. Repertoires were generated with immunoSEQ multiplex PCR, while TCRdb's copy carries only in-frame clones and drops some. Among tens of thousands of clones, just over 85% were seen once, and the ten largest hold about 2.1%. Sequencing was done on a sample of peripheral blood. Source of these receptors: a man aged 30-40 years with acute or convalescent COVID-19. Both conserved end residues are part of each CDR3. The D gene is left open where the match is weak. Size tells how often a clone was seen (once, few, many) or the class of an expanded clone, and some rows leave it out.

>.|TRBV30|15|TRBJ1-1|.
TGTGCCTGGAGTGGCGGGGGCAGAATGAACACTGAAGCTTTCTTT
CAWSGGGRMNTEAFF
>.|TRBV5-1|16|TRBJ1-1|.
TGCGCCAGCAGCGGTCTAGGAGGGGCCGGGAGCACTGAAGCTTTCTTT
CASSGLGGAGSTEAFF
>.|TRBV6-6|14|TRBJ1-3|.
TGTGCCAGCAGAGCAGGGGTGGCTGGAAACACCATATATTTT
CASRAGVAGNTIYF
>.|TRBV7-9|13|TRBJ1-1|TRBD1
TGTGCCAGCAGCCTACAGGGGGCGACTGAAGCTTTCTTT
CASSLQGATEAFF
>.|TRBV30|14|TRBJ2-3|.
TGTGCCTGGAACCCAGCGCAGAACACAGATACGCAGTATTTT
CAWNPAQNTDTQYF
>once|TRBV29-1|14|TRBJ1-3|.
TGCAGCGTTGTGAGGAGGGGAGGAGGAAACACCATATATTTT
CSVVRRGGGNTIYF
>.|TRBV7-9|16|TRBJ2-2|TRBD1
TGTGCCAGCAGCTTATACCCCAGGGGGAGAACCGGGGAGCTGTTTTTT
CASSLYPRGRTGELFF
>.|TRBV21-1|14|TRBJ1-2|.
TGTGCCAGCAGCAAATCTGGGGCAGGGGGTGGCTACACCTTC
CASSKSGAGGGYTF
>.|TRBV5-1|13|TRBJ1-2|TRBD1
TGCGCCAGCAGCTTACAGGGGAACTATGGCTACACCTTC
CASSLQGNYGYTF
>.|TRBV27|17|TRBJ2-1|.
TGTGCCAGCAGTTTTCGGTTTCCGGCGACAGATAACAATGAGCAGTTCTTC
CASSFRFPATDNNEQFF
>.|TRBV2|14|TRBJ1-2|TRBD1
TGTGCCAGCAGCGGACAGGAAGGTATCTATGGCTACACCTTC
CASSGQEGIYGYTF
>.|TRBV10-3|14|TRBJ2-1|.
TGTGCCATCTCTCTGCAGGCGACCTACAATGAGCAGTTCTTC
CAISLQATYNEQFF
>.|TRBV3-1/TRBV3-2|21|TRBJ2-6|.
TGTGCCAGCAGCCAAGAACGAGAAGCGAGCCTCCAAAGCTCTGGGGCCAACGTCCTGACTTTC
CASSQEREASLQSSGANVLTF
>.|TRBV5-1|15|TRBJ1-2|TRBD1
TGCGCCAGCAGCTTGGAGGCAGGGGGTAACTATGGCTACACCTTC
CASSLEAGGNYGYTF
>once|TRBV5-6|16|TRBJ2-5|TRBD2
TGTGCCAGCAGCCTCCCGGGACTAGAGTATAAAGAGACCCAGTACTTC
CASSLPGLEYKETQYF
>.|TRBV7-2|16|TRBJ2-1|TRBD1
TGTGCCAGCAGCTATGGGACAGGGAGGTCCTACAATGAGCAGTTCTTC
CASSYGTGRSYNEQFF
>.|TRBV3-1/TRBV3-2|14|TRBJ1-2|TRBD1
TGTGCCAGCAGCCAAGGGGACAGGGGCTATGGCTACACCTTC
CASSQGDRGYGYTF
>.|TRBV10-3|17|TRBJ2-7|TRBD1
TGTGCCATCAGTGAGTCGAGGGGCGGGACAGGGAGCCACGAGCAGTACTTC
CAISESRGGTGSHEQYF
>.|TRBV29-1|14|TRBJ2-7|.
TGCAGCGTTTCCGCCTCGGTCGCCTCCTACGAGCAGTACTTC
CSVSASVASYEQYF
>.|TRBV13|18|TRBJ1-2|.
TGTGCCAGCAGCTTCGGGACGAACGTAGGGGGATTCGGATCGGGCTACACCTTC
CASSFGTNVGGFGSGYTF
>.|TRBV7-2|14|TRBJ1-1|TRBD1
TGTGCCAGCAGCTCCGGACAGGCGTTCTCCGAAGCTTTCTTT
CASSSGQAFSEAFF
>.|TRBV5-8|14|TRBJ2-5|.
TGTGCCAGCAGCTCGGGACACCGACTAGAGACCCAGTACTTC
CASSSGHRLETQYF
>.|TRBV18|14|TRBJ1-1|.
TGTGCCAGCGCCCAAAGCAGGGCCAACACTGAAGCTTTCTTT
CASAQSRANTEAFF
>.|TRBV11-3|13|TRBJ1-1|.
TGTGCCAGCAGCTCTCTCGGACACGCTGAAGCTTTCTTT
CASSSLGHAEAFF
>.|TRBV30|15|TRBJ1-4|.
TGTGCCTGGAGTGTACTGGGCGGACTCAATGAAAAACTGTTTTTT
CAWSVLGGLNEKLFF
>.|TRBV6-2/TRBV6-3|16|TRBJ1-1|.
TGTGCCAGCAGTTACTCGTTCGACTCCCTGAACACTGAAGCTTTCTTT
CASSYSFDSLNTEAFF
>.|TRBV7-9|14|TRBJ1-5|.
TGTGCCAGCAGCCTTAGGGGGGGGGATCAGCCCCAGCATTTT
CASSLRGGDQPQHF
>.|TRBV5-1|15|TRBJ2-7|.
TGCGCCAGCAGCTCGGACCCAGGGACAACCTACGAGCAGTACTTC
CASSSDPGTTYEQYF
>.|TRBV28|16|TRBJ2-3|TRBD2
TGTGCCAGCAGCCTCCCAGGGACTATCCTCGCCTATACGCAGTATTTT
CASSLPGTILAYTQYF
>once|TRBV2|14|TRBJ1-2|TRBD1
TGTGCCAGCACCGAGGACAGGGGGATTTATGGCTACACCTTC
CASTEDRGIYGYTF
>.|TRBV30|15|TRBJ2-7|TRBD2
TGTGCCTGGGGAGGGACTAGCGGGAATTATTACGAGCAGTACTTC
CAWGGTSGNYYEQYF
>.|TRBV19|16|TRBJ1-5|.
TGTGCCAGTAGTATAGGGGAGGGCCGAGGGAATCAGCCCCAGCATTTT
CASSIGEGRGNQPQHF
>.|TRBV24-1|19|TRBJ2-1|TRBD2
TGTGCCACCAGTGATGGGCCTACGGGTGGAAGCGGGGGGTGGTATGAGCAGTTCTTC
CATSDGPTGGSGGWYEQFF
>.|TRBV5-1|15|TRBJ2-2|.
TGCGCCAGCAGCTTGGGCGGCGGGATAGCAGGGGAGCTGTTTTTT
CASSLGGGIAGELFF
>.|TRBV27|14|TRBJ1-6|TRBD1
TGTGCCAGCAGTTTACGTAGGGGGCTTTCACCCCTCCACTTT
CASSLRRGLSPLHF
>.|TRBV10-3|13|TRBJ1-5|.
TGTGCCATCAGTGAAGAGGAACGACAGCCCCAGCATTTT
CAISEEERQPQHF
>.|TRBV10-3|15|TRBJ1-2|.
TGTGCCATCAGTGAGTCAGGGGCCACCCTCTATGGCTACACCTTC
CAISESGATLYGYTF
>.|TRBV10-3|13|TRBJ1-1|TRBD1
TGTGCCATCAGGGGGTTTGGGACAGGTGAAGCTTTCTTT
CAIRGFGTGEAFF
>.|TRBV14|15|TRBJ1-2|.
TGTGCCAGCAGCCAAGACAGGGGTCCCCTCTATGGCTACACCTTC
CASSQDRGPLYGYTF
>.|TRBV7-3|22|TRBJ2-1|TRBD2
TGTGCCAGCAGCCCAAACCCAACCCCTCAGGGGGTAGCGGGAGGGTATCGAAATGAGCAGTTCTTC
CASSPNPTPQGVAGGYRNEQFF
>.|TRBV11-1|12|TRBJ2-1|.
TGTGCCAGCAGCCGACTGGACAATGAGCAGTTCTTC
CASSRLDNEQFF
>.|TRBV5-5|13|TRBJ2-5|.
TGTGCCAGCAGCTTTCAGGCCCAAGAGACCCAGTACTTC
CASSFQAQETQYF
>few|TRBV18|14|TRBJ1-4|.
TGTGCCAGCTCACCGGGGAGGACTAATGAAAAACTGTTTTTT
CASSPGRTNEKLFF
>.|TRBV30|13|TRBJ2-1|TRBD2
TGTGCCTGGAGTGTAGGGCTAGCGGGAGTGCTTCTCTTC
CAWSVGLAGVLLF
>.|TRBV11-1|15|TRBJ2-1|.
TGTGCCAGCAGCTTATTCCGCGGGACGAACAATGAGCAGTTCTTC
CASSLFRGTNNEQFF
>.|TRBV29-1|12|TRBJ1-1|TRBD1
TGCAGCGCTTGGGACAGATACACTGAAGCTTTCTTT
CSAWDRYTEAFF
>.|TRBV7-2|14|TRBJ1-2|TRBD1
TGTGCCAGCAGCTTCAAGACAGGGAACTATGGCTACACCTTC
CASSFKTGNYGYTF
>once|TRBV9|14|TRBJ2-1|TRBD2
TGTGCCAGCAGCGAGGGAGGGACTAGGAATGAGCAGTTCTTC
CASSEGGTRNEQFF
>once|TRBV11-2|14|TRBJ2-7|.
TGTGCCAGCAGCCTGGGCCGATCTCTCTCCGAGCAGTACTTC
CASSLGRSLSEQYF
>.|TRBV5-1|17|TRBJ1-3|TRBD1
TGCGCCAGCAGCTTGGAGGGGGCAGGCTACTCTGGAAACACCATATATTTT
CASSLEGAGYSGNTIYF
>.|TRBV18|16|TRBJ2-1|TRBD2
TGTGCCAGCTCACCGTCGACTAGCGGGGGCGGGGATGAGCAGTTCTTC
CASSPSTSGGGDEQFF
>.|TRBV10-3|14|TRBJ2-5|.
TGTGCCATCAGTCTGGGTCGGGGTAAAGAGACCCAGTACTTC
CAISLGRGKETQYF
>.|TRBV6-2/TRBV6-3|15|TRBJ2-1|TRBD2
TGTGCCAGCAGTAAAGGGACTAGCGGCCCTAATGAGCAGTTCTTC
CASSKGTSGPNEQFF
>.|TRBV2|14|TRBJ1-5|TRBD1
TGTGCCAGCAGGACTACAGGGGGCAATCAGCCCCAGCATTTT
CASRTTGGNQPQHF
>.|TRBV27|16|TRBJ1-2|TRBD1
TGTGCCAGCAGTTTAGTTCCAGGGGGCGGTGGCTATGGCTACACCTTC
CASSLVPGGGGYGYTF